This is a list of T cell receptor beta chains from one sample in a study of CD8+ T cells in alopecia areata. The assay was immunoSEQ multiplex PCR, and TCRdb's table has in-frame clones only and misses some. This repertoire shows more than 150,000 clones, approximately 53% found once; its top ten account for just under 20%. The sequencing used CD8+ T cells sorted from blood, collected at week 0. The receptors were gathered from a human donor with alopecia areata. Both conserved end residues are part of each CDR3. Each record gives: V gene, D gene, J gene, clone size, CDR3 DNA, CDR3 protein. D genes are given only for firm matches. Expanded clones get a size class; other rows say once, few or many, or leave the size out.

V: TRBV6-6; D: -; J: TRBJ1-1; size: -; DNA: TGTGCCAGCACCCAATTGAACACTGAAGCTTTCTTT; CDR3: CASTQLNTEAFF
V: TRBV30; D: TRBD1; J: TRBJ1-1; size: -; DNA: TGTGCCTGGGGGACAGGGGTGAGGAACACTGAAGCTTTCTTT; CDR3: CAWGTGVRNTEAFF
V: TRBV10-3; D: -; J: TRBJ1-4; size: -; DNA: TGTGCCACCCGGAACTGGGGCACTAATGAAAAACTGTTTTTT; CDR3: CATRNWGTNEKLFF
V: TRBV4-1; D: -; J: TRBJ2-1; size: once; DNA: TGCGCCAGCAGCCAAGCGGGGAGCTACAATGAGCAGTTCTTC; CDR3: CASSQAGSYNEQFF
V: TRBV5-1; D: TRBD1; J: TRBJ2-6; size: -; DNA: TGCGCCAGCAGCTGGGGACAGGTTAATTCTGGGGCCAACGTCCTGACTTTC; CDR3: CASSWGQVNSGANVLTF
V: TRBV29-1; D: -; J: TRBJ1-2; size: -; DNA: TGCAGCGTTGAGGACAGCCTCTATGGCTACACCTTC; CDR3: CSVEDSLYGYTF
V: TRBV29-1; D: TRBD1; J: TRBJ1-1; size: few; DNA: TGCAGCGTTTCCAGGGGGGATAACACTGAAGCTTTCTTT; CDR3: CSVSRGDNTEAFF
V: TRBV29-1; D: TRBD1; J: TRBJ2-7; size: few; DNA: TGCAGCGCCCGGACAGGGGATTACGAGCAGTACTTC; CDR3: CSARTGDYEQYF
V: TRBV10-3; D: -; J: TRBJ1-4; size: -; DNA: TGTGCCACTGCCTCCGGAAGATCCGGCGAAAAACTGTTTTTT; CDR3: CATASGRSGEKLFF
V: TRBV29-1; D: -; J: TRBJ2-7; size: few; DNA: TGCAGCGTTGGTGGCGGCGACCTGTCCTACGAGCAGTACTTC; CDR3: CSVGGGDLSYEQYF
V: TRBV29-1; D: -; J: TRBJ1-1; size: few; DNA: TGCAGCGTTCCGGGGAGGAACACTGAAGCTTTCTTT; CDR3: CSVPGRNTEAFF
V: TRBV2; D: -; J: TRBJ1-1; size: -; DNA: TGTGCCAGCAGAACACTGACAGGTCGTAGCGCTGAAGCTTTCTTT; CDR3: CASRTLTGRSAEAFF
V: TRBV29-1; D: -; J: TRBJ1-1; size: -; DNA: TGCAGCGTCACCGACAATCGGTGGGCTTTCTTT; CDR3: CSVTDNRWAFF
V: TRBV5-1; D: -; J: TRBJ2-7; size: -; DNA: TGCGCCAGCAGCTCTGGGAGCGAGCAGTACTTC; CDR3: CASSSGSEQYF
V: TRBV29-1; D: -; J: TRBJ1-1; size: many; DNA: TGCAGCGTTGAAGCGGGGGCTGCTTTCTTT; CDR3: CSVEAGAAFF
V: TRBV7-9; D: TRBD1; J: TRBJ1-2; size: -; DNA: TGTGCCAGCAGCTTGGGGACAGGGACCTATGGCTACACCTTC; CDR3: CASSLGTGTYGYTF
V: TRBV7-9; D: -; J: TRBJ2-7; size: few; DNA: TGTGCCAGCAGCCCCCAGGACACCCCCTACGAGCAGTACTTC; CDR3: CASSPQDTPYEQYF
V: TRBV29-1; D: -; J: TRBJ2-3; size: -; DNA: TGCAGCGTTGATAACGGTCGCGTAGGGGGAGATACGCAGTATTTT; CDR3: CSVDNGRVGGDTQYF
V: TRBV7-2; D: TRBD1; J: TRBJ1-1; size: -; DNA: TGTGCCAGCAGCTTAGTTCAGACAGGGGCAGCCGCAAACACTGAAGCTTTCTTT; CDR3: CASSLVQTGAAANTEAFF
V: TRBV2; D: -; J: TRBJ2-2; size: once; DNA: TGTGCCAGCAGGGTCAGCACCGGGGAGCTGTTTTTT; CDR3: CASRVSTGELFF
V: TRBV9; D: -; J: TRBJ1-6; size: -; DNA: TGTGCCAGCAGCGCGGCAGACTGGAATTCACCCCTCCACTTT; CDR3: CASSAADWNSPLHF
V: TRBV15; D: -; J: TRBJ1-5; size: -; DNA: TGTGCCACCAGCAGAGAAGAGGAAACCGAGGCTGGGCCCCAGCATTTT; CDR3: CATSREEETEAGPQHF
V: TRBV4-1; D: -; J: TRBJ1-2; size: -; DNA: TGCGCCAGCAGCCAGGGGTTGAACTATGGCTACACCTTC; CDR3: CASSQGLNYGYTF
V: TRBV4-2; D: -; J: TRBJ2-7; size: -; DNA: TGTGCCAGCAGCCAAGGCCAGAAGTACGAGCAGTACTTC; CDR3: CASSQGQKYEQYF
V: TRBV30; D: -; J: TRBJ1-6; size: -; DNA: TGTGCCTGGGCCCTGGGGGGGAATTCACCCCTCCACTTT; CDR3: CAWALGGNSPLHF
V: TRBV13; D: -; J: TRBJ2-7; size: few; DNA: TGTGCCAGCAGCGGCAGGTCACACTCCTACGAGCAGTACTTC; CDR3: CASSGRSHSYEQYF
V: TRBV19; D: TRBD1; J: TRBJ2-7; size: -; DNA: TGTGCCAGTAGTGTGGGACAGGGTCCCTACGAGCAGTACTTC; CDR3: CASSVGQGPYEQYF
V: TRBV4-3; D: -; J: TRBJ2-2; size: -; DNA: TGCGCCAGCAGCCAAGATGGGGTAGGGGGAACCGGGGAGCTGTTTTTT; CDR3: CASSQDGVGGTGELFF
V: TRBV4-1; D: -; J: TRBJ2-7; size: -; DNA: TGCGCCAGCAGCCAAGCATTGGGAAGAGAGCAGTACTTC; CDR3: CASSQALGREQYF
V: TRBV15; D: -; J: TRBJ2-4; size: few; DNA: TGTGCCACCAGCAGAGATTTCGGGACGGCCAAAAACATTCAGTACTTC; CDR3: CATSRDFGTAKNIQYF
V: TRBV30; D: TRBD1; J: TRBJ1-2; size: -; DNA: TGTGCCTGGAGGCCCCCCCCGGGACAGGGGGCCAGCTATGGCTACACCTTC; CDR3: CAWRPPPGQGASYGYTF
V: TRBV4-3; D: -; J: TRBJ1-2; size: -; DNA: TGCGCCAGCAGCCAAGATGCGGGACTCAACTATGGCTACACCTTC; CDR3: CASSQDAGLNYGYTF
V: TRBV27; D: -; J: TRBJ2-3; size: few; DNA: TGTGCCAGCAGTCCAGGTCTGCGGGATACGCAGTATTTT; CDR3: CASSPGLRDTQYF
V: TRBV30; D: -; J: TRBJ1-1; size: -; DNA: TGTGCCTGGAGTGATGGGGGGTACACTGAAGCTTTCTTT; CDR3: CAWSDGGYTEAFF
V: TRBV30; D: -; J: TRBJ2-3; size: -; DNA: TGTGCCTGGAGTATGGGCACAGATACGCAGTATTTT; CDR3: CAWSMGTDTQYF
V: TRBV5-1; D: -; J: TRBJ1-5; size: few; DNA: TGCGCCAGCAGCTTGGATGTGGGCGGTCAGCCCCAGCATTTT; CDR3: CASSLDVGGQPQHF
V: TRBV6-5; D: TRBD1; J: TRBJ1-1; size: -; DNA: TGTGCCAGCAGTTCTCGACAGGGAGTGAACACTGAAGCTTTCTTT; CDR3: CASSSRQGVNTEAFF
V: TRBV4-3; D: -; J: TRBJ2-6; size: -; DNA: TGCGCCAGCAGCCAAGATCGTGGGGGAGGGGCCAACGTCCTGACTTTC; CDR3: CASSQDRGGGANVLTF
V: TRBV14; D: -; J: TRBJ2-2; size: few; DNA: TGTGCCAGCAGCCAGGGACCGGAGCTGTTTTTT; CDR3: CASSQGPELFF
V: TRBV6-6; D: -; J: TRBJ1-5; size: -; DNA: TGTGCCAGCTTACCAATCACAGGTCCCAATCAGCCCCAGCATTTT; CDR3: CASLPITGPNQPQHF
V: TRBV29-1; D: -; J: TRBJ1-1; size: -; DNA: TGCAGCTCCCTGACTCGGGGGGATGAAGCTTTCTTT; CDR3: CSSLTRGDEAFF
V: TRBV6-5; D: -; J: TRBJ1-5; size: -; DNA: TGTGCCAGCAGGGGGGGGGAGGTCAATCAGCCCCAGCATTTT; CDR3: CASRGGEVNQPQHF
V: TRBV7-9; D: -; J: TRBJ2-7; size: -; DNA: TGTGCCAGCAGCTCCTCTAGGGGTGACTACGAGCAGTACTTC; CDR3: CASSSSRGDYEQYF